This T cell receptor (beta chain) was identified in a study of OX40 agonist ivuxolimab in advanced cancers. Study-wide background: Under the entry rules, prior anti-PD-1, anti-PD-L1 or anti-CTLA-4 therapy was allowed, and roughly 43% had some.

Trimming pared 8 bases from V and 5 bases from J, leaving 22 bases between. This CDR3 has 15 amino acids. Germline assignment: CDR1 MNHNS and CDR2 SASEGT. The assay was immunoSEQ multiplex PCR, and TCRdb's table has in-frame clones only and misses some. Among approximately 74,000 clones, about 93% were seen once, and the ten largest hold roughly 0.55%. The chain links TRBV6-1 to TRBJ2-7; the D gene is possibly TRBD1 (5 bases). Sample: CD4+ or CD8+ T cells sorted from blood, taken in a trial of the OX40 agonist ivuxolimab. The clonotype originates from an adult with an advanced solid tumor such as melanoma, head and neck, liver or kidney cancer. The CDR3 loop is CASWVQPNRGHEQYF. The CDR3 nucleotides are TGTGCCAGCTGGGTTCAGCCAAATAGGGGCCACGAGCAGTACTTC.